This TCR beta chain was sequenced during a study of T-cell memory formation after mild COVID-19. V lost 4 bases to trimming and J lost 6 bases, with 16 bases between them. The CDR3 loop spans 14 amino acids. CDR1 SGDLS and CDR2 YYNGEE come from the germline V gene. Comments on this clonotype: Its specificity is not known.

Study-wide results and caveats: Clones shrinking from day 15 to 85 showed even CD4/CD8 mixes; later expanders tilted CD4+. There were some responding clones in pre-infection memory, which suggested that cross-reactive memory had joined.

Amplification by 5'RACE using constant-segment primers produced TCR alpha and TCR beta cDNA libraries that carried sample barcodes and UMIs. Each CDR3 protein gets one entry after TCRdb re-called the 5' RACE reads with MiXCR. The sample carries 400,000 to 500,000 distinct CDR3 sequences, roughly 18% recorded once. This chain connects TRBV9 to TRBJ1-2; D is ambiguous. Specimen: PBMCs or a T cell subset sorted from them (not recorded which). The receptor's source is a man younger than 35 who had mild COVID-19 (a few samples of this study predate the infection). Cell type and time point are not known. The CDR3 here is CASSSSVEGDGYTF. CDR3 in DNA: TGTGCCAGCAGCTCATCGGTGGAGGGCGATGGCTACACCTTC.